One T cell receptor (beta chain) is described in this entry. Assay: immunoSEQ multiplex PCR; the TCRdb copy retains only in-frame clones and omits some. The sample records fewer than 30,000 clones, 85% to 90% being singletons. The data stem from a study of control samples from healthy donors and cancer patients. The germline gives CDR1 SGHTA, CDR2 FQGNSA. The V and J ends lost 5 bases and 2 bases respectively, with 15 bases between them. The CDR3 sequence is 15 residues long. The clonotype comes from a woman between 35 and 50 years old with lung cancer. V gene TRBV7-2 combines with J gene TRBJ2-5, with D unclear. Sequencing used PBMCs. CDR3 protein: CASSPAAGRQETQYF. CDR3 in DNA: TGTGCCAGCAGCCCGGCCGCCGGGCGTCAAGAGACCCAGTACTTC.